The source of this TCR beta chain is a study of Tregs in tolerant kidney transplant recipients. Notes on the study in general: Tregs expanded with activated donor B cells seemed most donor-specific.

CDR3 size: 13 residues. Germline V CDR1 and CDR2: SQVTM, ANQGSEA. The V segment lost 7 bases and the J segment 7 bases; nucleotides outside the gene matches: 7. Method: immunoSEQ multiplex PCR; TCRdb's copy keeps in-frame clones and lacks some. The profile shows 90,000 to 150,000 clones, 85% to 95% of them singletons. Thawed PBMCs were FACS-sorted into unstimulated CD4+CD25+CD127- regulatory T cells, CD4+CD25- non-regulatory cells, CD4 and CD8 cells. In the case of this clone: Its matching antigen is unknown.

Sequencing was carried out using CD4+ T cells from blood. This chain connects TRBV29-1 to TRBJ2-1; 10 nucleotides align to TRBD1. The clonotype was recovered from a human donor in good health. Written as DNA, the CDR3 is TGCAGCGCGACAGGGGGCGCCTTGAATGAGCAGTTCTTC. Its translation is CSATGGALNEQFF.